This T cell receptor (beta chain) is drawn from a study of post-analysis software for immune sequencing data. Broader study findings: Several TRBV segments, TRBV5-6, TRBV5-1 and TRBV20-1 among them, were found more frequent in patients than controls. Among multiple sclerosis patients, normalized Chao1 diversity was significantly below that of controls.

Of note for this clonotype: Its antigen is still unknown. A read error is possible here, since a much larger clone lies one base away.

Unique molecular identifiers were present in the TCR beta cDNA libraries. TCRdb re-called the PCR reads with MiXCR, one entry per CDR3 protein. The table lists 700,000 to 800,000 distinct CDR3 sequences, around 27% of them singletons, with around 0.6% in the top ten. V was trimmed by 7 bases and J by 7 bases, leaving 17 bases between them. CDR3 length equals 12 residues. The germline V gene encodes CDR1 SQVTM and CDR2 ANQGSEA. This clonotype was obtained from a girl aged 10 to 17 with multiple sclerosis. This sequence joins TRBV29-1 and TRBJ2-7; D ambiguous. Sequencing was carried out using blood. CDR3 DNA: TGCAGCGCACTGGAAACCGGCGATGAGCAGTACTTC. This encodes CSALETGDEQYF.